This is a list of T cell receptor beta chains from one sample in a study of cytomegalovirus exposure and HLA in healthy donors. Sequencing used immunoSEQ multiplex PCR; TCRdb keeps in-frame clones, though not all of them. The table lists under 200,000 clones, 75% of them singletons. The sequencing input was PBMCs. These receptors originate from a female donor in good health and CMV-seronegative. The CDR3 runs from the conserved cysteine through the conserved F or W. A D gene is named only where the DNA matches it firmly. The size entry is marked missing in some rows and otherwise reads once, few, many or a size class.

TRBV5-1	.	.	TRBJ1-3	CASTPSGNGNTIYF	TGCGCCAGCACCCCAAGCGGGAATGGAAACACCATATATTTT
TRBV4-2	.	.	TRBJ1-1	CASSQEFTGRAEAFF	TGTGCCAGCAGCCAAGAATTTACAGGGAGGGCTGAAGCTTTCTTT
TRBV4-2	.	.	TRBJ1-6	CASSPEAGGSPLHF	TGTGCCAGCAGCCCGGAAGCTGGGGGCTCACCCCTCCACTTT
TRBV9	once	.	TRBJ2-7	CASSPRAGYEQYF	TGTGCCAGCAGCCCGAGGGCGGGCTACGAGCAGTACTTC
TRBV29-1	.	.	TRBJ2-5	CSVDVRGRETQYF	TGCAGCGTTGACGTGCGGGGGCGAGAGACCCAGTACTTC
TRBV30	few	.	TRBJ1-4	CAWSRVVEKLFF	TGTGCCTGGAGCAGGGTGGTTGAAAAACTGTTTTTT
TRBV2	.	.	TRBJ2-5	CASSEAGATQETQYF	TGTGCCAGCAGTGAAGCAGGGGCGACACAAGAGACCCAGTACTTC
TRBV4-3	.	.	TRBJ1-2	CASSQDRVSGVALVGYTF	TGCGCCAGCAGCCAAGATCGGGTTTCCGGGGTGGCCCTCGTGGGCTACACCTTC
TRBV28	.	.	TRBJ1-2	CASRDRSTNYGYTF	TGTGCCAGCAGGGACAGATCCACGAACTATGGCTACACCTTC
TRBV6-1	.	.	TRBJ1-5	CASVSAGHNQPQHF	TGTGCCTCCGTGTCCGCGGGTCACAATCAGCCCCAGCATTTT
TRBV4-1	once	TRBD1	TRBJ2-7	CASSKDRVVHEQYF	TGCGCCAGCAGCAAGGACAGGGTAGTCCACGAGCAGTACTTC
TRBV4-3	few	TRBD2	TRBJ2-1	CASSRRLAANYNEQFF	TGCGCCAGCAGCCGCCGACTAGCGGCAAACTACAATGAGCAGTTCTTC
TRBV19	.	.	TRBJ1-5	CASSILAGDSNQPQHF	TGTGCCAGTAGTATTTTGGCGGGCGATAGCAATCAGCCCCAGCATTTT
TRBV4-3	.	TRBD1	TRBJ1-1	CASSPQGEGAFF	TGCGCCAGCAGCCCCCAGGGGGAAGGAGCTTTCTTT
TRBV7-2	.	.	TRBJ2-3	CASSYRKLGVTDTQYF	TGTGCCAGCAGTTATAGGAAACTCGGAGTCACAGATACGCAGTATTTT
TRBV28	.	TRBD1	TRBJ1-2	CASSGQRYGYTF	TGTGCCAGCTCGGGACAGAGGTATGGCTACACCTTC
TRBV18	few	TRBD1	TRBJ1-1	CASSPVGQGVTEAFF	TGTGCCAGCTCACCAGTGGGACAGGGGGTCACTGAAGCTTTCTTT
TRBV2	.	.	TRBJ1-1	CASRVQGIRTEAFF	TGTGCCAGCAGGGTACAGGGTATCAGGACTGAAGCTTTCTTT
TRBV4-3	.	.	TRBJ2-7	CASSQERVSSYEQYF	TGCGCCAGCAGCCAAGAGCGGGTGAGCTCCTACGAGCAGTACTTC
TRBV19	.	.	TRBJ2-5	CASSRGHGAETQYF	TGTGCCAGTAGTAGGGGACACGGGGCGGAGACCCAGTACTTC
TRBV6-5	.	.	TRBJ1-2	CASSSGQGYTF	TGTGCCAGCAGTTCAGGACAAGGCTACACCTTC
TRBV11-2	.	TRBD1	TRBJ1-1	CASSPGTGSEAFF	TGTGCCAGCAGCCCAGGGACAGGGAGTGAAGCTTTCTTT
TRBV9	once	TRBD1	TRBJ2-1	CASSVQGVSSNEQFF	TGTGCCAGCAGCGTCCAGGGGGTCTCCTCCAATGAGCAGTTCTTC
TRBV5-1	.	.	TRBJ2-3	CASSQGTLTDTQYF	TGCGCCAGCAGCCAGGGGACCCTCACAGATACGCAGTATTTT
TRBV6-1	.	TRBD1	TRBJ2-7	CASSDQQGVNEQYF	TGTGCCAGCAGTGACCAACAGGGGGTTAACGAGCAGTACTTC
TRBV7-9	.	.	TRBJ1-1	CASSLTGRAFTEAFF	TGTGCCAGCAGCCTGACTGGCAGGGCCTTCACTGAAGCTTTCTTT
TRBV27	few	.	TRBJ2-1	CASSLSSLGADNEQFF	TGTGCCAGCAGTTTATCCTCGTTGGGGGCAGACAATGAGCAGTTCTTC
TRBV29-1	.	.	TRBJ2-7	CSVGGLAGRRYEQYF	TGCAGCGTGGGGGGTCTGGCAGGGCGGCGCTACGAGCAGTACTTC
TRBV7-9	.	TRBD2	TRBJ2-1	CASSLGSGRPGYNEQFF	TGTGCCAGCAGCTTAGGTAGCGGGAGGCCCGGCTACAATGAGCAGTTCTTC
TRBV7-9	once	.	TRBJ1-3	CASSLTAISGNTIYF	TGTGCCAGCTCCCTGACAGCTATCTCTGGAAACACCATATATTTT
TRBV5-1	few	.	TRBJ2-3	CASSSGVDTQYF	TGCGCCAGCAGCTCAGGGGTAGATACGCAGTATTTT
TRBV6-6	.	.	TRBJ1-6	CASSYSIERMDSPLHF	TGTGCCAGCAGTTACTCGATTGAGAGAATGGATTCACCCCTCCACTTT
TRBV7-2	few	.	TRBJ2-7	CASSPGTGSYEQYF	TGTGCCAGCAGCCCTGGGACTGGATCCTACGAGCAGTACTTC
TRBV15	.	.	TRBJ2-5	CATALAGETQYF	TGTGCCACCGCGCTAGCCGGGGAGACCCAGTACTTC
TRBV25-1	.	.	TRBJ1-1	CASSESTRLNTEAFF	TGTGCCAGCAGTGAATCGACCAGGTTGAACACTGAAGCTTTCTTT
TRBV7-3	.	TRBD1	TRBJ2-7	CASSLMGQGAYEQYF	TGTGCCAGCAGCTTAATGGGACAGGGGGCTTACGAGCAGTACTTC
TRBV2	.	TRBD1	TRBJ2-7	CASSGTGREQYF	TGTGCCAGCAGTGGGACAGGGCGGGAGCAGTACTTC
TRBV6-1	.	.	TRBJ2-2	CASRQTGTGELFF	TGTGCCAGCAGGCAAACAGGGACCGGGGAGCTGTTTTTT
TRBV5-6	.	.	TRBJ1-1	CASTTGNTEAFF	TGTGCCAGCACCACAGGGAACACTGAAGCTTTCTTT
TRBV2	.	TRBD2	TRBJ2-2	CASSAYLTSGRPGGELFF	TGTGCCAGCAGTGCCTACCTGACTAGCGGGAGGCCGGGCGGGGAGCTGTTTTTT
TRBV28	.	TRBD1	TRBJ1-2	CASRRTGSNYGYTF	TGTGCCAGCAGACGGACAGGGTCCAACTATGGCTACACCTTC
TRBV9	.	TRBD2	TRBJ2-3	CASSVKAGGRSTDTQYF	TGTGCCAGCAGCGTAAAAGCGGGGGGACGAAGCACAGATACGCAGTATTTT
TRBV7-9	.	TRBD1	TRBJ2-6	CASSLALGRQGFGANVLTF	TGTGCCAGCAGCTTAGCCTTAGGCCGACAGGGGTTCGGGGCCAACGTCCTGACTTTC
TRBV15	.	TRBD1	TRBJ2-7	CATSRRGLDEQYF	TGTGCCACCAGCAGGAGGGGGCTGGACGAGCAGTACTTC
TRBV5-6	.	.	TRBJ1-5	CASSSQGQPQHF	TGTGCCAGCAGCTCACAGGGTCAGCCCCAGCATTTT
TRBV6-4	.	TRBD1	TRBJ2-3	CASSAGGASDTQYF	TGTGCCAGCAGTGCAGGGGGCGCCTCAGATACGCAGTATTTT
TRBV5-1	.	TRBD1	TRBJ2-1	CASSWDREEQFF	TGCGCCAGCAGCTGGGACAGGGAGGAGCAGTTCTTC
TRBV10-3	few	.	TRBJ2-7	CAISYSPYEQYF	TGTGCCATCAGTTACTCCCCCTACGAGCAGTACTTC
TRBV4-1	.	TRBD2	TRBJ2-1	CASSQPSGLAGGREQFF	TGCGCCAGCAGCCAACCCTCGGGGCTAGCGGGGGGCCGGGAGCAGTTCTTC
TRBV5-1	few	TRBD1	TRBJ2-5	CASSSSPGQGETQYF	TGCGCCAGCAGCAGCTCTCCGGGACAGGGAGAGACCCAGTACTTC
TRBV11-2	.	.	TRBJ2-7	CASSLGAGYEQYF	TGTGCCAGCAGCTTAGGGGCGGGCTACGAGCAGTACTTC
TRBV27	.	.	TRBJ2-7	CASSSLGQSYEQYF	TGTGCCAGCAGTTCCCTTGGACAGTCCTACGAGCAGTACTTC
TRBV6-5	.	.	TRBJ2-3	CASSYARYSTDTQYF	TGTGCCAGCAGTTACGCACGCTATAGCACAGATACGCAGTATTTT
TRBV6-5	few	TRBD2	TRBJ2-7	CASSYRAGISSYEQYF	TGTGCCAGCAGTTACCGAGCGGGGATCAGCTCCTACGAGCAGTACTTC